The text below deals with one T cell receptor beta chain. Its antigen is still unknown. The sample comes from a study of identical twins. Study-wide results and caveats: The models systematically underestimated how much out-of-frame TCR alpha was shared in monozygotic twins. Insertions ran lower in abundant cord blood beta clonotypes, though not in memory repertoires.

Trimming pared 1 base from V and 5 bases from J, leaving 11 bases between. This CDR3 is 15 amino acids long. CDR1 is MNHEY, CDR2 SVGAGI, per germline. TCRdb re-called the 5' RACE reads through MiXCR, storing one row per CDR3 protein. The sample carries 700,000 or so distinct CDR3 sequences, around 8.3% recorded once. This sample also belongs to another study, concerning yellow fever vaccine responses in identical twins.

Sequenced: PBMCs. This rearrangement joins TRBV6-5 to TRBJ1-4; D may be TRBD1 (5 bases). The receptor was derived from a woman between 18 and 29 years old in good health. CDR3 DNA: TGTGCCAGCAGTTACTTGGGGGGTCCCAATGAAAAACTGTTTTTT. This sequence encodes CASSYLGGPNEKLFF.